The T cell receptor (beta chain) under discussion was sequenced for a study of shared clonotypes between healthy human individuals. Whole-study findings and limits: About 5% of naive CD4 clonotypes were shared across a few donors. Relative to their counterparts shared across all four donors, non-shared clonotypes exhibited diminished generation probabilities.

Per the germline V gene, CDR1 is MGHRA and CDR2 is YSYEKL. V gave up 1 base and J gave up 5 bases; unmatched junction bases: 4. This CDR3 region has 15 residues. Per the original data handling: Filtering of immunoSEQ junctional sequences could not match full-length read filtering. Libraries were prepared by immunoSEQ multiplex PCR; TCRdb keeps only in-frame clonotypes and omits some of them. V, J and clone size were drawn from that table, and D and trimming were deduced from the DNA. The repertoire has approximately 600,000 clones, around 95% of them found once; the top ten carry over 0.1%. A word on this clone: The antigen remains unidentified.

CD45RO-negative cells were positively selected for CCR7, leaving out terminally differentiated effector memory CD45RA+ cells. Donors included only healthy HIV-negative adults lacking recent acute infections or vaccinations. What was sequenced was naive CD8+ T cells sorted from blood. The TCR comes from a woman younger than 45 in good health. The gene calls are TRBV4-1 and TRBJ2-7; 11 bases line up with TRBD1. The CDR3 loop reads CASSQGRTGGHEQYF. DNA of the CDR3: TGCGCCAGCAGCCAAGGTCGGACAGGGGGCCACGAGCAGTACTTC.